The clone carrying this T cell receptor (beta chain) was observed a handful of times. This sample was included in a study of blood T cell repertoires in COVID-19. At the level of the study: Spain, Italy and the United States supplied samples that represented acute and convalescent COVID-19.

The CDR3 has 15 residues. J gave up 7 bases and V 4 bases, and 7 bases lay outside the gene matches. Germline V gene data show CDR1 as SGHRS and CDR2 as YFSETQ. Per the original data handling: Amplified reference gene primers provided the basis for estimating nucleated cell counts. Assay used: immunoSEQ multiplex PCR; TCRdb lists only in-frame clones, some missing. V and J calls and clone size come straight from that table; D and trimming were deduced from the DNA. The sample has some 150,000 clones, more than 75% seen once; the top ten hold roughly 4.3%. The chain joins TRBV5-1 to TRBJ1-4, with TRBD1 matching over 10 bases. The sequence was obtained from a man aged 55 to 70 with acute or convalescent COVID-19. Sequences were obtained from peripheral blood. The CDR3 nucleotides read TGCGCCAGCAGCCCGGTCGGGGACAGGGGTGAAAAACTGTTTTTT. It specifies CASSPVGDRGEKLFF. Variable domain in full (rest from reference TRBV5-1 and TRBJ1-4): KAGVTQTPRYLIKTRGQQVTLSCSPISGHRSVSWYQQTPGQGLQFLFEYFSETQRNKGNFPGRFSGRQFSNSRSEMNVSTLELGDSALYLCASSPVGDRGEKLFFGSGTQLSVL.